This T cell receptor (beta chain) was sequenced in a study of T-cell reconstitution after alpha-beta-depleted transplantation in children. Study conclusions and caveats: For some patients, TCRbeta diversity was high at day 60 because of recipient T cells and thymic progenitors that survived.

Preparation of the TCRbeta library involved a method that used unique molecular identifiers. MiXCR was run by TCRdb on the PCR reads, yielding one entry per CDR3 protein. The sample lists 600,000 to 800,000 distinct CDR3 sequences, around 14% occurring once. Trimming removed 3 bases from V and 2 bases from J, with 8 bases in between. CDR1 and CDR2 (germline): SQVTM, ANQGSEA. CDR3 length equals 12 residues. Turning to this clonotype: Its target is unknown. Being one base from a much bigger clone, this may be a read error.

The sequence came from a girl aged 2 to 9 with congenital amegakaryocytic thrombocytopenia, due to receive a stem cell transplant. The chain links TRBV29-1 to TRBJ2-7; no clear D. The sample in question was PBMCs, obtained before TCRalphabeta/CD19-depleted stem cell transplant. The CDR3 coding sequence is TGCAGCGTTGAGGTGTCAGCCTACGAGCAGTACTTC. This encodes CSVEVSAYEQYF.